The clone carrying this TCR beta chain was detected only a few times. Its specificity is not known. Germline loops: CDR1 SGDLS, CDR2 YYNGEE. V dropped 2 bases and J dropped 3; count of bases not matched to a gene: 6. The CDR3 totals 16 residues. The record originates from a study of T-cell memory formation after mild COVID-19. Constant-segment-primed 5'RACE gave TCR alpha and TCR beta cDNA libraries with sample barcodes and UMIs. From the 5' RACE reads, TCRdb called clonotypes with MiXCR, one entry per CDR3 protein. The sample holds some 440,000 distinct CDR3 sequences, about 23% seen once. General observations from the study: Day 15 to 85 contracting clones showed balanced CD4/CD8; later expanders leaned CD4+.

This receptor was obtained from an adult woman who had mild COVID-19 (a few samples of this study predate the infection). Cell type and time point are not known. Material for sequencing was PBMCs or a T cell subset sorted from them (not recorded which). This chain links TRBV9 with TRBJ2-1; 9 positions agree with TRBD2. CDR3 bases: TGTGCCAGCAGCGTGGGGCTAGCGGGGTACTACAATGAGCAGTTCTTC. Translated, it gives CASSVGLAGYYNEQFF.